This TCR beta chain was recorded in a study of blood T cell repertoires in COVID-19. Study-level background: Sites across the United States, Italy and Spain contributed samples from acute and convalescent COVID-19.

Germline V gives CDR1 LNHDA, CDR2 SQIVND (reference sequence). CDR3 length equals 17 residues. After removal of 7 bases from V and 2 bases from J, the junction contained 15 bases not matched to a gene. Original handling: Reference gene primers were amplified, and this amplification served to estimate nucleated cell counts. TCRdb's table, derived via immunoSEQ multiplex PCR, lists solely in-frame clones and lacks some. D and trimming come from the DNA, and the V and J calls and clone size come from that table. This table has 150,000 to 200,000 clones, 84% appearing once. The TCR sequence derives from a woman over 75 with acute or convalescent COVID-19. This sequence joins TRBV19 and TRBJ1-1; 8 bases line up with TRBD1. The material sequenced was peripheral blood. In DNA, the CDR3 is TGTGCCAGTACCCCAGACAGGGGCCCCCTCCCAAACACTGAAGCTTTCTTT. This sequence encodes CASTPDRGPLPNTEAFF.